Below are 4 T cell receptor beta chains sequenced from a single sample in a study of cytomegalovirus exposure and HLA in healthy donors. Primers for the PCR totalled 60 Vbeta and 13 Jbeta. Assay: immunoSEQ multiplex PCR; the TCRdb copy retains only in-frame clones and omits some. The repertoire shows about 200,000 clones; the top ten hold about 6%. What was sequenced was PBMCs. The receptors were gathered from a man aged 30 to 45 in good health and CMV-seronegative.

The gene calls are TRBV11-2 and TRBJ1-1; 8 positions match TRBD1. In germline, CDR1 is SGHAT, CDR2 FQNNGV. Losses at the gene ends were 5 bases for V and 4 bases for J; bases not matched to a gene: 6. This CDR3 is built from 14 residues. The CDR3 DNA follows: TGTGCCAGCAGCCTAACAGACAGGGGCACTGAAGCTTTCTTT. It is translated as CASSLTDRGTEAFF.

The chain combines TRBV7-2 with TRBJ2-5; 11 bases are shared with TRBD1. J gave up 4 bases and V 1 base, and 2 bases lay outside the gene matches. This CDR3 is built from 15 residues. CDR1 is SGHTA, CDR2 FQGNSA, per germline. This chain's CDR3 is CASSLVGQGGETQYF. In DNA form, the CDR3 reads TGTGCCAGCAGCTTAGTGGGACAGGGGGGAGAGACCCAGTACTTC.

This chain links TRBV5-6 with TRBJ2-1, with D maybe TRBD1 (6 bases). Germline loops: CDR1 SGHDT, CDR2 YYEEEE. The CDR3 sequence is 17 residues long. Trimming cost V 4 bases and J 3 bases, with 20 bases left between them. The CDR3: CASSPTGTSLHYNEQFF. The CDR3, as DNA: TGTGCCAGCAGCCCTACCGGGACATCCCTCCACTACAATGAGCAGTTCTTC.

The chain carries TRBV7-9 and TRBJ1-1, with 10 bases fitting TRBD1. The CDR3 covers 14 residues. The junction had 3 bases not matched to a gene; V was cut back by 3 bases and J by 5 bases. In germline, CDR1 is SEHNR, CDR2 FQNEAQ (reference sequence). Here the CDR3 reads CASSFGTGETEAFF. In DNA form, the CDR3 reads TGTGCCAGCAGCTTTGGGACAGGGGAAACTGAAGCTTTCTTT.